This T cell receptor beta chain was captured by sequencing in a study of blood T cells in healthy people across ages. Study outcomes and limitations: Expanded clonotype changes were possibly confounded by unknown donor CMV status.

Next came a second PCR, run for about 6 to 12 cycles, which used a sample-barcoded 5' primer along with a J-beta primer mix. TCRdb reprocessed the 5' RACE reads via MiXCR and lists one record per CDR3 protein. The sample has 800,000 to 950,000 distinct CDR3 sequences; 36% are singletons. The donors, all healthy, were Caucasians living in Russia, aged about 6 to 90. This clonotype was seen ten or more times. Its specificity is not known. The CDR3 has 14 residues. Germline values: CDR1 MNHNY, CDR2 SVGAGI (reference sequence). V lost 0 bases to trimming and J lost 3 bases; unmatched junction nucleotides: 1.

The chain carries TRBV6-6 and TRBJ2-5; 7 nucleotides agree with TRBD2. The clonotype comes from a man aged 18 to 30 in good health. Specimen: blood. CDR3 protein: CASSYSAGKETQYF. DNA of the CDR3: TGTGCCAGCAGTTACTCAGCGGGGAAAGAGACCCAGTACTTC.